Detailed here is one T cell receptor (beta chain). In the original processing: Amplified reference gene primers provided the basis for estimating nucleated cell counts. The data were produced by immunoSEQ multiplex PCR, yet TCRdb's version contains in-frame clones alone and is incomplete. The D gene and trimming were derived from the DNA, and the V and J assignments and clone size from that table. The table shows 290,000 or so clones, with roughly four fifths occurring only once. The CDR3 sequence is 14 residues long. The V segment lost 0 bases and the J segment 7 bases; nucleotides outside the gene matches: 5. Germline CDR1 is LNHDA and CDR2 is SQIVND (reference sequence). The data derive from a study of blood T cell repertoires in COVID-19. Study information: Researchers got acute and convalescent COVID-19 samples from the United States, Italy and Spain.

This clonotype was sampled from a man aged 40-49 years who had been exposed to COVID-19. This chain uses TRBV19 with TRBJ1-2, with 7 nucleotides matching TRBD1. The sample consisted of PBMCs or T cells enriched from blood (not recorded which). CDR3 coding DNA: TGTGCCAGTAGTATAGAAGGGACAGAGGGTGGCTACACCTTC. It is translated as CASSIEGTEGGYTF. The variable domain in full, with the rest retrieved from reference TRBV19 and TRBJ1-2, is DGGITQSPKYLFRKEGQNVTLSCEQNLNHDAMYWYRQDPGQGLRLIYYSQIVNDFQKGDIAEGYSVSREKKESFPLTVTSAQKNPTAFYLCASSIEGTEGGYTFGSGTRLTVV.